Listed here is a single TCR beta chain. The antigen remains unidentified. PCR amplification relied on 60 Vbeta primers (plus 13 Jbeta primers). Using immunoSEQ multiplex PCR, the repertoire was profiled, and TCRdb retains in-frame clones only, with some absent. Among about 160,000 clones listed, around 77% were seen once. The ends were cut back, 3 bases at V and 7 bases at J, with 16 bases in the middle. Per germline, CDR1 KGHSH and CDR2 LQKENI. The CDR3 runs 14 residues. These data belong to a study of cytomegalovirus exposure and HLA in healthy donors. Study details: An earlier analysis identified 110 million or so unique TCR beta sequences in about 170 million T cells.

Whole-study results and caveats: A later analysis reportedly identified an Asian-associated ancestry cluster as carrying fewer N-insertions than the roughly 720-donor mean.

Material for sequencing was PBMCs. This TCR was sampled from a woman aged 25 to 39 in good health and CMV-seronegative. The genes are TRBV18 and TRBJ2-7, with a weak D call TRBD2 (5 bases). CDR3 sequence (DNA): TGTGCCAGCTCACCGGACTTGGGCTACATGGAGCAGTACTTC. Encoded protein: CASSPDLGYMEQYF.